The present T cell receptor beta chain was sequenced within a study of blood T cell repertoires in COVID-19. As for the study in general: Samples representing acute and convalescent COVID-19 were sourced from the United States, Italy and Spain. From T cells, B-cell-depleted T cells, or PBMCs came the material, which was cDNA or gDNA.

The CDR3 runs 15 residues. Trimming took 2 bases from V and 2 from J; bases not matched to a gene: 4. Germline V gene lookup returns CDR1 SGHRS and CDR2 YFSETQ. The authors' processing: Amplification of reference gene primers was used by the study to estimate nucleated cell counts. Here immunoSEQ multiplex PCR was the method, and the copy in TCRdb shows in-frame clones only, minus some. V and J calls and clone size are copied from that table; D and trimming were computed from the DNA. The sample includes some 140,000 clones, 60% to 80% of them seen just once. This chain connects TRBV5-1 to TRBJ2-5; TRBD2 matches at 9 bases. The receptor was derived from a man between 60 and 70 years old who had recovered from COVID-19. Sequencing was done on a sample of peripheral blood. The CDR3 reads CASSLGLATQETQYF. CDR3 DNA sequence: TGCGCCAGCAGCTTAGGACTAGCGACGCAAGAGACCCAGTACTTC.